At least ten counts were recorded for the clone carrying this TCR beta chain. TCRbeta library preparation incorporated unique molecular identifiers. TCRdb used MiXCR to reprocess the PCR reads, holding one entry per CDR3 protein. The profile shows approximately 150,000 distinct CDR3 sequences, 8% to 10% of them singletons. Germline V gene data show CDR1 as LGHDT and CDR2 as YNNKEL (reference sequence). Deletions cut 4 bases from V and 5 bases from J, with 20 bases between. There are 16 residues in the CDR3. This sample is part of a study of T-cell reconstitution after alpha-beta-depleted transplantation in children.

V gene TRBV3-1 combines with J gene TRBJ2-5; the D gene is possibly TRBD2 (6 bases). The material sequenced was PBMCs, mostly from graft donor cells, taken 180 days after TCRalphabeta/CD19-depleted stem cell transplant. This receptor was obtained from a female patient aged 2-9 years who had a stem cell transplant for congenital amegakaryocytic thrombocytopenia, so the T cells may come from the graft donor. CDR3 DNA sequence: TGTGCCAGCAGCCCCCTCTGGCGGGGTATTGGGGAGACCCAGTACTTC. This codes for CASSPLWRGIGETQYF.